These T cell receptor beta chains were read from a single sample in a study of regulatory T cells in long-lasting Graves disease. TCRdb re-called the multiplex PCR reads through MiXCR, storing one row per CDR3 protein. The sample includes a few hundred thousand distinct CDR3 sequences, roughly 22% of them seen just once. Sequencing used peripheral blood mononuclear cells (PBMCs), obtained when the disease was refractory, from a patient treated with antithyroid drugs. The receptor source for this set is a female donor with Graves disease. The CDR3 runs from the conserved cysteine through the conserved F or W. A D gene is named only where the DNA matches it firmly. Not all rows give a size; the values are once, few, many and, for expanded clones, a class.

. TRBJ1-5 . TRBV5-1 TGCGCCAGCAGCTTGGGTGGGAACATAAACCCCAATCAGCCCCAGCATTTT CASSLGGNINPNQPQHF
many TRBJ1-6 . TRBV7-8 TGTGCCAGCAGCTTAGGGGAGACAGCTTATAATTCACCCCTCCACTTT CASSLGETAYNSPLHF
many TRBJ2-5 TRBD2 TRBV2 TGTGCCAGCAGTGAAGTGGGGGGGTCAGAGACCCAGTACTTC CASSEVGGSETQYF
. TRBJ1-5 . TRBV18 TGTGCCAGCTCACTCAACAGGGCCGAGAATCAGCCCCAGCATTTT CASSLNRAENQPQHF
. TRBJ2-5 . TRBV30 TGTGCCTGGAGTGACCTAGCTGAGACCCAGTACTTC CAWSDLAETQYF
many TRBJ1-6 . TRBV28 TGTGCCAGCAGTTTAGGTGGGCTGGATAATTCACCCCTCCACTTT CASSLGGLDNSPLHF
many TRBJ1-1 TRBD1 TRBV20-1 TGCAGTGCCGGTAAGGACAGGGCGATGAACACTGAAGCTTTCTTT CSAGKDRAMNTEAFF
. TRBJ1-2 TRBD1 TRBV19 TGTGCCAGTAGTCTTAGGGGGCATAACTATGGCTACACCTTC CASSLRGHNYGYTF
. TRBJ1-5 . TRBV4-1 TGCGCCAGCAGCCAACTCCCGGGGCAGCCCCAGCATTTT CASSQLPGQPQHF
few TRBJ2-5 . TRBV19 TGTGCCAGTAGTGGGGGGACTCTGACACAAGAGACCCAGTACTTC CASSGGTLTQETQYF
. TRBJ2-7 TRBD1 TRBV7-2 TGTGCCAGCAGTCCGCAGGGGGCGCTTGACGAGCAGTACTTC CASSPQGALDEQYF
many TRBJ1-5 . TRBV28 TGTGCCAGCAGTTTAGCAGGGAGAGGTCAGCCCCAGCATTTT CASSLAGRGQPQHF
. TRBJ2-7 . TRBV11-2 TGTGCCAGCAGCCTCAGACAACAGAACGAGCAGTACTTC CASSLRQQNEQYF
many TRBJ2-7 TRBD2 TRBV2 TGTGCCAGCAGCCCGGGACTAGCGGGGCCCTACGAGCAGTACTTC CASSPGLAGPYEQYF
many TRBJ1-4 . TRBV7-8 TGTGCCAGCAGCCCCGGACCCAACCGGTCCCTAGGGGAAAAACTGTTTTTT CASSPGPNRSLGEKLFF
. TRBJ1-2 . TRBV4-1 TGCGCCAGCAGCCAAGACGACGGTTTTGGGTATGGCTACACCTTC CASSQDDGFGYGYTF
. TRBJ2-2 TRBD2 TRBV7-9 TGTGCCAGCAGCCCTCCCGCGGGGACTAGGTTCACCGGGGAGCTGTTTTTT CASSPPAGTRFTGELFF
few TRBJ2-5 TRBD2 TRBV11-3 TGTGCCAGCAGCTCACCGGGACTAGCGGGAAGGGAAGAGACCCAGTACTTC CASSSPGLAGREETQYF
many TRBJ1-1 TRBD1 TRBV28 TGTGCCAGCAGTTTGCAGGGGGCGCTTACTGAAGCTTTCTTT CASSLQGALTEAFF
many TRBJ1-5 . TRBV2 TGTGCCAGCAGTGGACAGGCAACAGGCAATCAGCCCCAGCATTTT CASSGQATGNQPQHF
. TRBJ2-2 TRBD1 TRBV9 TGTGCCAGCAGCGCCTCCGGGACAGGGTTATCCGGGGAGCTGTTTTTT CASSASGTGLSGELFF
few TRBJ1-2 TRBD1 TRBV20-1 TGCAGTGCTAGATCAGGGGGACAGGGGGCCTATGGCTACACCTTC CSARSGGQGAYGYTF
few TRBJ2-7 . TRBV7-9 TGTGCCAGCAGCTTCTCGGGACCGATTCACTTC CASSFSGPIHF
few TRBJ2-2 TRBD2 TRBV7-6 TGTGCCAGCAGCTTAGGGCTAGCGGGGACCCAAAGGGAGCTGTTTTTT CASSLGLAGTQRELFF
. TRBJ2-7 . TRBV6-4 TGTGCCAGCAGTGACTATCCCGGCTACGAGCAGTACTTC CASSDYPGYEQYF
many TRBJ1-5 . TRBV6-1 TGTGCCAGCACCCGACAGGTTGGGAGTAGCAATCAGCCCCAGCATTTT CASTRQVGSSNQPQHF
. TRBJ1-1 TRBD1 TRBV9 TGTGCCAGCAGCGGAGCGGACAGGGGGGAAGCTTTCTTT CASSGADRGEAFF
many TRBJ2-7 . TRBV6-1 TGTGCCAGCAGTGCAGTCACAGGCGAGCAGTACTTC CASSAVTGEQYF
. TRBJ1-4 . TRBV3-1 TGTGCCAGCAACCAAGGGTTATCCGAAAAACTGTTTTTT CASNQGLSEKLFF
. TRBJ2-7 . TRBV30 TGTGCCTGGATGAGGAGGGATACCTACGAGCAGTACTTC CAWMRRDTYEQYF
few TRBJ1-2 . TRBV5-5 TGTGCCAGCAGCTTTGGGGTGCTGGACTATGGCTACACCTTC CASSFGVLDYGYTF
. TRBJ2-1 TRBD1 TRBV6-4 TGTGCCAGCAGTTACCCCCCGGGACAGGGGGCTGTCGTACAGGTGCAGTTCTTC CASSYPPGQGAVVQVQFF
many TRBJ2-7 . TRBV20-1 TGCAGTGCTAGAGCCGTTGTGAGCTCCTACGAGCAGTACTTC CSARAVVSSYEQYF
. TRBJ2-2 TRBD2 TRBV7-2 TGTGCCAGCAGCTTAGCGAGGGGGACTAGCGGGGGAAGGGCCGGGGAGCTGTTTTTT CASSLARGTSGGRAGELFF
many TRBJ1-5 . TRBV27 TGTGCCAGCAGTTTTTACAGGGCTGCGGATCAGCCCCAGCATTTT CASSFYRAADQPQHF
. TRBJ2-5 . TRBV6-1 TGTGCCAGCAGTGTCAACGGGGTGGGAGAGACCCAGTACTTC CASSVNGVGETQYF
many TRBJ1-6 . TRBV7-2 TGTGCCAGCAGAAACGTAGAGGGGGTGAATTCACCCCTCCACTTT CASRNVEGVNSPLHF
. TRBJ2-2 TRBD2 TRBV6-2/TRBV6-3 TGTGCCAGCGGGCGGGAGGGGGACACCGGGGAGCTGTTTTTT CASGREGDTGELFF
. TRBJ1-1 . TRBV11-3 TGTGCCGGCAGCTTAGAAGGGGCCGCTTTCTTT CAGSLEGAAFF
few TRBJ2-2 . TRBV2 TGTGCCAGCAGTTTAGGGGACACCCGTAGGGGCGGGGAGCTGTTTTTT CASSLGDTRRGGELFF
many TRBJ2-7 TRBD2 TRBV19 TGTGCCAGTAGTTTCTCTAGCGGGGGACAGGAGCAGTACTTC CASSFSSGGQEQYF
. TRBJ2-1 . TRBV13 TGTGCCAGCAGCCTGTTGACGGCCTACAATGAGCAGTTCTTC CASSLLTAYNEQFF
. TRBJ2-2 TRBD2 TRBV11-3 TGTGCCAGCAGCCTCCGGACTAGGGCGAACACCGGGGAGCTGTTTTTT CASSLRTRANTGELFF
. TRBJ2-5 TRBD2 TRBV27 TGTGCCAGCAGTTTATTTGGCGGGGGGGCCCGGGAGACCCAGTACTTC CASSLFGGGARETQYF
. TRBJ1-1 . TRBV6-1 TGTGCCAGCCTAGGAGGGGACACTGAAGCTTTCTTT CASLGGDTEAFF
. TRBJ1-1 . TRBV6-4 TGTGCCAGCAGTGACGGAGAAAGGGTAGACACTGAAGCTTTCTTT CASSDGERVDTEAFF
. TRBJ2-2 . TRBV7-7 TGTGCTAGCAGCTTTTTTCGGCCTGCCGGGGAGCTGTTTTTT CASSFFRPAGELFF
. TRBJ2-7 . TRBV30 TGTGCCTGGAGTGTGAGGACCCTCGGGGAGCAGTACTTC CAWSVRTLGEQYF
few TRBJ2-2 . TRBV2 TGTGCCAGCATTGATCACGGAAAAAACACCGGGGAGCTGTTTTTT CASIDHGKNTGELFF